This T cell receptor (beta chain) was captured by sequencing in a study of beta chain features in type 1 diabetes. The ends lost 0 bases at V and 2 bases at J; junction bases unmatched: 4. This CDR3 is built from 15 residues. Looked up from germline, CDR1 is GTSNPN and CDR2 is SVGIG (reference sequence). Sequenced material consisted of expressed TCRB transcripts (all of the isolated RNA was reverse transcribed). Profiling relied on immunoSEQ multiplex PCR, and the TCRdb table lists in-frame clones only, not all of them. The table records about 360,000 clones, roughly an eighth of them present only once. This clone has a handful of counts.

The TCR sequence derives from a young man in good health. The sequenced sample was naive CD4+ T cells from blood. The chain combines TRBV30 with TRBJ2-1, with 7 bases lining up with TRBD1. The CDR3 coding sequence is TGTGCCTGGAGTGTTTTCGGGACAGCCTACAATGAGCAGTTCTTC. Translating gives CAWSVFGTAYNEQFF. The full variable domain, its missing parts supplied by reference TRBV30 and TRBJ2-1, is SQTIHQWPATLVQPVGSPLSLECTVEGTSNPNLYWYRQAAGRGLQLLFYSVGIGQISSEVPQNLSASRPQDRQFILSSKKLLLSDSGFYLCAWSVFGTAYNEQFFGPGTRLTVL.